A selection of T cell receptor beta chains follows, all from one sample in a study of identical twins. TCRdb processed the 5' RACE reads anew with MiXCR; each CDR3 protein has one entry. The sample has hundreds of thousands of distinct CDR3 sequences, 12% seen once; the top ten hold around 1.6%. The data were also submitted as part of a second study, on yellow fever vaccine responses in identical twins.

Sequences were obtained from PBMCs. Receptors were obtained from a woman aged 18-29 years in good health. Each CDR3 is given with its conserved first and last residue.

TRBV12-3/TRBV12-4,16,CASSLRTGTGRETQYF
TRBV24-1,15,CATSDGTLGLYEQYF
TRBV20-1,13,CSASYRGTDTQYF
TRBV20-1,11,CSARVAGIGYF
TRBV12-3/TRBV12-4,15,CASSMDRGGIYGYTF
TRBV5-1,14,CASQDGPYQETQYF
TRBV10-3,14,CAISESRVYNEQFF
TRBV5-6,13,CASRFTDQETQYF
TRBV25-1,14,CASSEFGGRETQYF
TRBV2,14,CASSEFGHNSPLHF
TRBV20-1,14,CSAIGQLDTDTQYF
TRBV7-9,17,CASSSWGSGGADNEQFF
TRBV12-3/TRBV12-4,16,CASSSPGLVTYNEQFF
TRBV28,15,CASSFVGQAGETQYF
TRBV18,13,CASSPPGQETQYF
TRBV5-4,16,CASSPVAVTANTEAFF
TRBV28,14,CASSSQGTGYGYTF
TRBV9,15,CASSDGQELNTEAFF
TRBV25-1,12,CASRGPSTEAFF
TRBV6-5,15,CASSFWTSNTGELFF
TRBV27,13,CASSSLHGAEAFF
TRBV10-3,15,CAISGGVGSGETQYF
TRBV6-1,16,CASSKTPNGNTGELFF
TRBV11-2,20,CASSLYSVRDRGPGANVLTF
TRBV20-1,15,CSAGSGLAAYNEQFF
TRBV5-5,14,CASSTRTGSTEAFF
TRBV6-5,14,CASSRDIPSYEQYF
TRBV4-1,17,CASSQESAGGFYNEQFF
TRBV18,16,CASSPRIVANTGELFF
TRBV10-2,16,CASSESWGPGDTEAFF
TRBV28,15,CASKLGGSRIDEQFF
TRBV25-1,16,CASSRQGRTSADTQYF
TRBV2,16,CASSEGLAGRTDTQYF
TRBV20-1,14,CSGLGKGRFYEQYF
TRBV5-1,14,CASSLGDRGVEQFF
TRBV20-1,15,CSANSGLAVLNEQFF
TRBV5-5,16,CASSPSYSRSYNEQFF
TRBV7-9,11,CASSLGAGVRF
TRBV20-1,11,CSAKWGGTQYF
TRBV12-3/TRBV12-4,15,CASSLASGGAAEQFF
TRBV15,18,CATSRGGTPAVVNTEAFF
TRBV24-1,13,CATSIGREETQYF
TRBV2,14,CASSAEKGLETQYF
TRBV24-1,15,CATSDIAGRTDTQYF
TRBV20-1,13,CSAFQGASQTQYF
TRBV3-1,15,CASSPESWGRNEQFF
TRBV12-3/TRBV12-4,16,CASSFWQGASTDTQYF
TRBV18,15,CASSQGVRGSSPLHF
TRBV4-1,14,CASSPGGGLYGYTF
TRBV6-5,12,CASTEGARGYTF
TRBV6-1,15,CASSGTAWGGFEQYF
TRBV5-1,15,CASSLVSGSTYEQYF
TRBV9,17,CASSVVSSGGSTDTQYF
TRBV24-1,14,CATSDPRGVDEQFF